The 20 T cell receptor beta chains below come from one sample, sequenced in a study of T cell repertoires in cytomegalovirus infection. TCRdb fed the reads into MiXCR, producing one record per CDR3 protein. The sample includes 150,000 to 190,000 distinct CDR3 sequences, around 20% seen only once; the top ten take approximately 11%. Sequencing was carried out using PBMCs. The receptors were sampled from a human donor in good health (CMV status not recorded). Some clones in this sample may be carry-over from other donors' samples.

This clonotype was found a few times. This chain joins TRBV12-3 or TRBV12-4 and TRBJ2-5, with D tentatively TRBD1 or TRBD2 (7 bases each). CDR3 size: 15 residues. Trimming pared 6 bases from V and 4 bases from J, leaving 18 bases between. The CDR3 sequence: CASSQNRGGGETQYF. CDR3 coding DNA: TGTGCCAGCAGCCAAAACAGGGGAGGGGGAGAGACCCAGTACTTC.

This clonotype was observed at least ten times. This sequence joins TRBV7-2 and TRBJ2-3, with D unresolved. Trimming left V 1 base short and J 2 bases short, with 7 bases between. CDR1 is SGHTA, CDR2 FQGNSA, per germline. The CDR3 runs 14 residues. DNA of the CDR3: TGTGCCAGCAGCTTAGTTCGCGCCACAGATACGCAGTATTTT. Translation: CASSLVRATDTQYF.

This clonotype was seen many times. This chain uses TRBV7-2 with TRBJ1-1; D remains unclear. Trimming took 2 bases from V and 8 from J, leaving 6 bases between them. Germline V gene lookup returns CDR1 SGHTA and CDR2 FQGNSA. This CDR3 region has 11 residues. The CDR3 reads CASSLTREAFF. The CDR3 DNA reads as TGTGCCAGCAGCTTAACTAGGGAAGCTTTCTTT.

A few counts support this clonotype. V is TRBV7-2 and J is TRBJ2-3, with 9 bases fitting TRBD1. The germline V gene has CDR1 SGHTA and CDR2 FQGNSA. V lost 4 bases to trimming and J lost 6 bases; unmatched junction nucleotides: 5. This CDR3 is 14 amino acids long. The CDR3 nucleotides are TGTGCCAGCAGCTATGGGACAGGGTCCGATACGCAGTATTTT. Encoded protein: CASSYGTGSDTQYF.

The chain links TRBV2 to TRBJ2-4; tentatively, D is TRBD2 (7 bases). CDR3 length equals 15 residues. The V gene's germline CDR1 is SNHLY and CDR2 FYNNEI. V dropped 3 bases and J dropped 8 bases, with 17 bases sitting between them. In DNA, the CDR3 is TGTGCCAGCAGTGAGGAACAGGGAGGGGTGGACATTCAGTACTTC. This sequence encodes CASSEEQGGVDIQYF.

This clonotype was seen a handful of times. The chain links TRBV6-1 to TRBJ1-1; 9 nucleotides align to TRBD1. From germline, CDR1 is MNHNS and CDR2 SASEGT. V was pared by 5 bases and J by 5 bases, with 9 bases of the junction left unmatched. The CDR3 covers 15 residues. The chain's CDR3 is CASSYLGQGGTEAFF. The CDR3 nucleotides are TGTGCCAGCAGTTATTTGGGACAGGGAGGTACTGAAGCTTTCTTT.

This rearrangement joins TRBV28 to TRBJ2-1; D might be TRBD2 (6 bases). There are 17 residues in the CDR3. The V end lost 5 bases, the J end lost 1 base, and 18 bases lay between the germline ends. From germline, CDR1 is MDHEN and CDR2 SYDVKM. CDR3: CASSLFPHGSSYNEQFF. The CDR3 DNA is TGTGCCAGCAGTCTCTTCCCTCACGGGAGTTCCTACAATGAGCAGTTCTTC.

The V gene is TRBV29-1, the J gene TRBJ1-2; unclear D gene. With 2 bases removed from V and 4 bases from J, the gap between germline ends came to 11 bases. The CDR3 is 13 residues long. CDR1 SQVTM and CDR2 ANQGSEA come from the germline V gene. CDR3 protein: CSVEPAISYGYTF. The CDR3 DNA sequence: TGCAGCGTTGAACCGGCCATTTCCTATGGCTACACCTTC.

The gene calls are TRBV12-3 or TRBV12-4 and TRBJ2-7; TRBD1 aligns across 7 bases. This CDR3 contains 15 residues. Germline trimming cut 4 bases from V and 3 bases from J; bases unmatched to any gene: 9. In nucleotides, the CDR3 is TGTGCCAGCAGTTCACTTCCGAGGGGGCTCTACGAGCAGTACTTC. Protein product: CASSSLPRGLYEQYF.

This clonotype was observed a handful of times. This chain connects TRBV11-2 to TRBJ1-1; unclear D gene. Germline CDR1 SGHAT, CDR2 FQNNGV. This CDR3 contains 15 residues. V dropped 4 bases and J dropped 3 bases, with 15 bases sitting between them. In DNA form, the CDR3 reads TGTGCCAGCAGCTCCATAGTCGGGGAGTACACTGAAGCTTTCTTT. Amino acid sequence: CASSSIVGEYTEAFF.

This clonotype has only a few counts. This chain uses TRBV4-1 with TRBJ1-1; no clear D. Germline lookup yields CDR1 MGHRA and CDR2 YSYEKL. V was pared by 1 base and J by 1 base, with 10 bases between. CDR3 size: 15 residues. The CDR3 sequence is CASSQVGTKNTEAFF. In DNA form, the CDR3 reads TGCGCCAGCAGCCAAGTGGGCACTAAGAACACTGAAGCTTTCTTT.

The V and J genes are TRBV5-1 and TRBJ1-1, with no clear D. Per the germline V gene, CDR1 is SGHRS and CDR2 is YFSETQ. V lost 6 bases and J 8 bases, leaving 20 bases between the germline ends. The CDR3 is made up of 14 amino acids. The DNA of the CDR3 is TGCGCCAGCAACGATGCGGGGAGACAAGGAGAAGCTTTCTTT. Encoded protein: CASNDAGRQGEAFF.

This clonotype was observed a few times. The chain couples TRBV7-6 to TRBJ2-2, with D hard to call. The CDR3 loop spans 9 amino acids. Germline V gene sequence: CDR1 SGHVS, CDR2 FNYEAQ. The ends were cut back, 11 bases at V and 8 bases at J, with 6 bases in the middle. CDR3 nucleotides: TGTGCCGTCAGAGGGGAGCTGTTTTTT. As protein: CAVRGELFF. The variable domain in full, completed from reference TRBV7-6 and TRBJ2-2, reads GAGVSQSPRYKVTKRGQDVALRCDPISGHVSLYWYRQALGQGPEFLTYFNYEAQQDKSGLPNDRFSAERPEGSISTLTIQRTEQRDSAMYRCAVRGELFFGEGSRLTVL.

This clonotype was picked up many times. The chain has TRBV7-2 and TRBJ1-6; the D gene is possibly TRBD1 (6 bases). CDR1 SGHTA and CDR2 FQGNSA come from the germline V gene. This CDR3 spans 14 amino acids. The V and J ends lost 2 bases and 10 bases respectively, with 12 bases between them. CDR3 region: CASSLLQGVSPLHF. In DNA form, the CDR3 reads TGTGCCAGCAGCTTATTACAGGGAGTCTCACCCCTCCACTTT.

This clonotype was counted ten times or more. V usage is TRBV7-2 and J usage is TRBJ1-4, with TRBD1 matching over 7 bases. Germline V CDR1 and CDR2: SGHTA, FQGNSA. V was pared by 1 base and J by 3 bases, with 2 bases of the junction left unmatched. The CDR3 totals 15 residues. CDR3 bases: TGTGCCAGCAGCTTAGAGGGACAGCCTAATGAAAAACTGTTTTTT. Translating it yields CASSLEGQPNEKLFF.

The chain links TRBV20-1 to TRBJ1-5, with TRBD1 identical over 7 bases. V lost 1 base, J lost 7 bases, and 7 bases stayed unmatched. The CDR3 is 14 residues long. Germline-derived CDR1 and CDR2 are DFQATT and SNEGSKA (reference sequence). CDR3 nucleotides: TGCAGTGCTAGAGGAGACAGGGAAGGACAGCCCCAGCATTTT. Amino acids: CSARGDREGQPQHF.

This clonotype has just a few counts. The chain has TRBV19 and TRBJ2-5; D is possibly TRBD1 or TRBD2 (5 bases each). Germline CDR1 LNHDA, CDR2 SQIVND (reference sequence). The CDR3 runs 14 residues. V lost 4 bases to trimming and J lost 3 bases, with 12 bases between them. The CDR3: CASSNIRDEETQYF. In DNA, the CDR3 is TGTGCCAGTAGTAACATCAGGGACGAAGAGACCCAGTACTTC.

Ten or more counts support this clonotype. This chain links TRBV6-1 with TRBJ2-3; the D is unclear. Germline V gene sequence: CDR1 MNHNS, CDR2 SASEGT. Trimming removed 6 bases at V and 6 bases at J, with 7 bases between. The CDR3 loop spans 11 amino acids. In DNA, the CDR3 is TGTGCCAGCAGCCCGATGGATACGCAGTATTTT. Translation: CASSPMDTQYF.

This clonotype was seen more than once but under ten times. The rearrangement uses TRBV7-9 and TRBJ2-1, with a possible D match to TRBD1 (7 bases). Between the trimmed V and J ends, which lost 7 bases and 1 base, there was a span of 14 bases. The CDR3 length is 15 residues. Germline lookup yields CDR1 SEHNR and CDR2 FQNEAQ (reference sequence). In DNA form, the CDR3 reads TGTGCCAGCACCACGGCAGGGGGGTCCTACAATGAGCAGTTCTTC. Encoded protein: CASTTAGGSYNEQFF.

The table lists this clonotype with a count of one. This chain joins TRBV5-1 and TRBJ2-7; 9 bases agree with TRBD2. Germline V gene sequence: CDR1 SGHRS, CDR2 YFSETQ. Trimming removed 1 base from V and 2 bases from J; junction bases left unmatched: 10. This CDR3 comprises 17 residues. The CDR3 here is CASSLQTLAGKTYEQYF. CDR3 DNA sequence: TGCGCCAGCAGCTTGCAGACTCTAGCGGGGAAAACCTACGAGCAGTACTTC.